The rows below give T cell receptor beta chains drawn from one sample of a study of shared clonotypes between healthy human individuals. The repertoire was sequenced with immunoSEQ multiplex PCR; TCRdb's copy has only in-frame clones and lacks some. The sample contains around 370,000 clones, 95% to 97% of which appear only once. Sample: memory CD8+ T cells sorted from blood. These receptors all come from a man under 40 in good health. CDR3s include the opening cysteine and the closing phenylalanine or tryptophan. The order of the fields is J gene, clone size, D gene, V gene, CDR3 length, CDR3 protein, CDR3 DNA. A D gene is named only where the DNA matches it firmly. Rows give clone size only sometimes, using once, few, many, or a class for an expanded clone.

TRBJ2-1	-	-	TRBV19	17	CASSRGHFLSSYNEQFF	TGTGCCAGTAGTAGGGGGCACTTCCTGAGCTCCTACAATGAGCAGTTCTTC
TRBJ2-7	-	-	TRBV9	13	CASSVDLTYEQYF	TGTGCCAGCAGCGTAGACCTAACCTACGAGCAGTACTTC
TRBJ1-2	-	-	TRBV20-1	11	CSAGDSYGYTF	TGCAGTGCTGGAGACAGCTATGGCTACACCTTC
TRBJ2-3	-	-	TRBV7-6	14	CASSFSGITDTQYF	TGTGCCAGCAGCTTTTCGGGGATCACAGATACGCAGTATTTT
TRBJ2-6	-	-	TRBV6-1	15	CASSEAGAGANVLTF	TGTGCCAGCAGTGAAGCCGGGGCAGGGGCCAACGTCCTGACTTTC
TRBJ2-5	few	-	TRBV5-1	11	CASSFAETQYF	TGCGCCAGCAGCTTCGCCGAGACCCAGTACTTC
TRBJ2-7	-	-	TRBV19	11	CASSRNYEQYF	TGTGCCAGTAGTCGCAATTACGAGCAGTACTTC
TRBJ2-7	-	-	TRBV30	11	CAWSAKYEQYF	TGTGCCTGGAGTGCGAAATACGAGCAGTACTTC
TRBJ2-5	-	TRBD2	TRBV7-2	18	CASSLDWGRGHYQETQYF	TGTGCCAGCAGCTTAGATTGGGGGAGGGGCCATTACCAAGAGACCCAGTACTTC
TRBJ1-1	-	-	TRBV2	13	CASSSQGNTEAFF	TGTGCCAGCAGTTCACAGGGGAACACTGAAGCTTTCTTT
TRBJ1-1	-	-	TRBV6-1	13	CASRLQGTTEAFF	TGTGCCAGCAGGCTACAGGGTACCACTGAAGCTTTCTTT
TRBJ2-7	-	TRBD1	TRBV6-1	14	CASRQGLLPYEQYF	TGTGCCAGCAGACAGGGGTTACTCCCCTACGAGCAGTACTTC
TRBJ1-1	-	-	TRBV5-1	15	CASSRIRFENTEAFF	TGCGCCAGCAGCAGGATTAGATTTGAGAACACTGAAGCGTTCTTT
TRBJ2-7	-	-	TRBV27	13	CASSHNRDGEQYF	TGTGCCAGCAGTCATAACAGGGATGGCGAGCAGTACTTC
TRBJ2-5	-	TRBD2	TRBV15	15	CATSRELAGVETQYF	TGTGCCACCAGCAGAGAGCTAGCGGGAGTAGAGACCCAGTACTTC
TRBJ1-2	-	TRBD1	TRBV28	13	CASSLWDRDGYTF	TGTGCCAGCAGTTTATGGGACAGGGATGGCTACACCTTC
TRBJ1-1	-	-	TRBV13	13	CASSLRVNTEAFF	TGTGCCAGCAGCTTACGAGTGAACACTGAAGCTTTCTTT
TRBJ2-7	-	TRBD2	TRBV19	15	CASSQTGTSGYEQYF	TGTGCCAGTAGTCAAACCGGGACTAGCGGGTATGAGCAGTACTTC
TRBJ2-2	-	-	TRBV5-1	16	CASSRLGVKNTGELFF	TGCGCCAGCAGCCGGTTGGGGGTAAAGAACACCGGGGAGCTGTTTTTT
TRBJ2-7	-	TRBD1	TRBV28	16	CASRSPRTGGFHEQYF	TGTGCCAGCCGGAGTCCACGGACAGGGGGCTTCCACGAGCAGTACTTC
TRBJ2-7	-	TRBD2	TRBV11-1	16	CASSLGTSGRAYEQYF	TGTGCCAGCAGCTTGGGGACTAGCGGGAGGGCCTACGAGCAGTACTTC
TRBJ2-3	-	-	TRBV25-1	13	CASSGAGSDTQYF	TGTGCCAGCAGTGGAGCAGGGTCAGATACGCAGTATTTT
TRBJ2-3	-	-	TRBV29-1	13	CSVQLTRTDTQYF	TGCAGCGTTCAACTTACCCGCACAGATACGCAGTATTTT
TRBJ2-1	-	-	TRBV10-1	20	CASSESYRISGLGANNEQFF	TGCGCCAGCAGTGAGTCGTACAGGATCTCGGGCTTGGGCGCGAACAATGAGCAGTTCTTC
TRBJ1-5	-	TRBD1	TRBV27	16	CASSSYRGSGNQPQHF	TGTGCCAGCAGTTCTTACAGGGGTTCAGGGAATCAGCCCCAGCATTTT
TRBJ2-1	-	-	TRBV10-1	13	CAASQGRLGEQFF	TGCGCCGCCTCGCAGGGACGCCTAGGGGAGCAGTTCTTC
TRBJ2-2	-	TRBD2	TRBV5-1	17	CASSLWRERPNTGELFF	TGCGCCAGCAGCTTGTGGCGGGAGAGACCGAACACCGGGGAGCTGTTTTTT
TRBJ2-5	-	-	TRBV30	12	CAWSGGSGTQYF	TGTGCCTGGAGTGGGGGTAGTGGGACCCAGTACTTC
TRBJ1-1	-	-	TRBV2	13	CASSVNTNTEAFF	TGTGCCAGCAGTGTGAACACTAACACTGAAGCTTTCTTT
TRBJ1-1	once	-	TRBV6-5	11	CASRAGPEAFF	TGTGCCAGCCGGGCGGGACCTGAAGCTTTCTTT
TRBJ2-1	once	TRBD2	TRBV5-4	15	CASSGSGRAYNEQFF	TGTGCCAGCAGCGGGAGCGGGAGGGCCTACAATGAGCAGTTCTTC
TRBJ2-4	-	-	TRBV28	15	CASSTRAGAKNIQYF	TGTGCCAGCAGTACGAGGGCCGGCGCCAAAAACATTCAGTACTTC
TRBJ2-1	-	TRBD2	TRBV10-2	15	CASTVSGRAYNEQFF	TGCGCCAGCACCGTCAGCGGGAGGGCCTACAATGAGCAGTTCTTC
TRBJ2-1	-	-	TRBV20-1	11	CSADKRGFLFF	TGCAGTGCTGATAAACGGGGGTTTCTGTTCTTC
TRBJ1-3	once	-	TRBV2	14	CASSIWMGGNTIYF	TGTGCCAGCAGTATTTGGATGGGGGGAAACACCATATATTTT